The rows below give T cell receptor beta chains drawn from one sample of a study of shared clonotypes between healthy human individuals. Generated by immunoSEQ multiplex PCR, the TCRdb table keeps only in-frame clones and is missing some. The repertoire holds around 1.5 million clones, with approximately 98% as singletons. Sample: naive CD4+ T cells sorted from blood. These receptors came from a man aged 30 to 39 in good health. CDR3s include the opening cysteine and the closing phenylalanine or tryptophan. D genes are given only for firm matches. Size is omitted from some rows. Given values are once, few, many or a class for expanded clones.

V gene	J gene	clone size	CDR3 length	D gene	CDR3 DNA	CDR3 protein
TRBV28	TRBJ1-5	-	14	-	TGTGCCAGCATGGTCGTGGGGTTCCGACAGCCCCAGCATTTT	CASMVVGFRQPQHF
TRBV5-1	TRBJ1-2	once	12	-	TGCGCCAGCAGCTTTGAATCAAGTGGCTACACCTTC	CASSFESSGYTF
TRBV27	TRBJ1-1	-	15	TRBD1	TGTGCCAGCAGTCCACGACAGGGATTTAACACTGAAGCTTTCTTT	CASSPRQGFNTEAFF
TRBV18	TRBJ2-3	-	15	-	TGTGCCAGCTCACCATCGCCAAAAAGCACAGATACGCAGTATTTT	CASSPSPKSTDTQYF
TRBV28	TRBJ2-2	-	18	TRBD2	TGTGCCAGCAGCCCACCCGGACTAGCGGGAATCTTGACCGGGGAGCTGTTTTTT	CASSPPGLAGILTGELFF
TRBV29-1	TRBJ2-1	-	18	TRBD2	TGCAGCGTTATCCTTCTAGCGGGAGAACGTCGGACCTACAATGAGCAGTTCTTC	CSVILLAGERRTYNEQFF
TRBV4-3	TRBJ2-3	-	16	TRBD2	TGCGCCAGCAGCCAAGATTTGAGCGGGGGCACAGATACGCAGTATTTT	CASSQDLSGGTDTQYF
TRBV5-4	TRBJ2-3	-	15	-	TGTGCCAGCAGCTCATATAACGTCCGCACAGATACGCAGTATTTT	CASSSYNVRTDTQYF
TRBV19	TRBJ2-7	-	17	-	TGTGCCAGTAGTCCCGGGTTCGGGAGAGCAGGGTTATACGAGCAGTACTTC	CASSPGFGRAGLYEQYF
TRBV9	TRBJ2-3	-	13	-	TGTGCCAGCAGCGTAGACGTGGGGGAGCCTCAGTATTTT	CASSVDVGEPQYF
TRBV28	TRBJ2-7	-	16	-	TGTGCCAGCACCCGAATAGTGCAGGGCAGCTCCTACGAGCAGTACTTC	CASTRIVQGSSYEQYF